The rows below give T cell receptor beta chains drawn from one sample of a study of shared clonotypes between healthy human individuals. Sequencing used immunoSEQ multiplex PCR; TCRdb keeps in-frame clones, though not all of them. This sample has roughly 2,300,000 clones; under 95% occur once, and the top ten carry 0.37%. Sequenced sample: naive CD4+ T cells from PBMCs. These receptors originate from a man aged 18 to 30 in good health. Some clones in this sample may be carry-over from other donors' samples. Each CDR3 is given with its conserved first and last residue. The D gene is left open where the match is weak. Where a row states a size, it is once, few, many or the class of an expanded clone; other rows omit it.

TRBV30,NA,NA,TRBJ1-6,TGTGCCTGGAGTGTAACGGGTTCACCCCTCCACTTT,CAWSVTGSPLHF
TRBV27,NA,NA,TRBJ1-3,TGTGCCAGCACTACTTGGGGGAGCTCTGGAAACACCATATATTTT,CASTTWGSSGNTIYF
TRBV5-1,TRBD1,NA,TRBJ1-4,TGCGCCAGCAGGGATGGGGACAGCAATGAAAAACTGTTTTTT,CASRDGDSNEKLFF
TRBV10-3,NA,NA,TRBJ1-1,TGTGCCATCAGTGGGGACACTGAAGCTTTCTTT,CAISGDTEAFF
TRBV15,NA,NA,TRBJ2-3,TGTGCCACCGGGGATGGCCCCGATACGCAGTATTTT,CATGDGPDTQYF
TRBV13,NA,NA,TRBJ1-4,TGTGCCAGCAGCTCAGGACGCGGAGGAGAAAAACTGTTTTTT,CASSSGRGGEKLFF
TRBV5-1,NA,once,TRBJ1-2,TGCGCCAGCAGCACCGGGACACCACCCTCTAACTATGGCTACACCTTC,CASSTGTPPSNYGYTF
TRBV5-1,NA,NA,TRBJ2-5,TGCGCCAGCAGCTTGACCACTTCTCAAGAGACCCAGTACTTC,CASSLTTSQETQYF
TRBV30,NA,NA,TRBJ1-5,TGTGCCTGGAGTACCGGGCACCGACTTAGCAATCAGCCCCAGCATTTT,CAWSTGHRLSNQPQHF
TRBV2,TRBD1,NA,TRBJ2-7,TGTGCCAGCACCAGGCGGTCAGGGGGCGAATACTACGAGCAGTACTTC,CASTRRSGGEYYEQYF
TRBV2,NA,NA,TRBJ1-5,TGTGCCAGCAGTGTCCCCCCCGGGGTGGGTGCGAGCAATCAGCCCCAGCATTTT,CASSVPPGVGASNQPQHF
TRBV7-9,TRBD1,NA,TRBJ1-1,TGTGCCAGCAGCTTATCCCCAGGGGGGAACACTGAAGCTTTCTTT,CASSLSPGGNTEAFF
TRBV5-4,NA,once,TRBJ2-7,TGTGCCAGCAGCTATCAAGAATTCGAGCAGTACTTC,CASSYQEFEQYF
TRBV9,NA,NA,TRBJ2-1,TGTGCCAGCAGCACAGAGGGGGTACGGGAGCAGTTCTTC,CASSTEGVREQFF
TRBV11-2,NA,NA,TRBJ2-1,TGTGCCAGCAGCTTACCCAACCCGCGGGGACAAAATGAGCAGTTCTTC,CASSLPNPRGQNEQFF
TRBV14,NA,NA,TRBJ1-1,TGTGCCAGCAGCCAAGGGTTCGGCTGGTTGGTGGGCAACACTGAAGCTTTCTTT,CASSQGFGWLVGNTEAFF
TRBV7-2,NA,NA,TRBJ1-5,TGTGCCAGCAGCTTAGTTGAAGCTGGAGAGCCCCAGCATTTT,CASSLVEAGEPQHF
TRBV28,NA,NA,TRBJ1-4,TGTGCCAGCACCCCAAGTGCCTCCCTGAGGGTTGAAAAACTGTTTTTT,CASTPSASLRVEKLFF
TRBV9,TRBD2,NA,TRBJ2-1,TGTGCCAGCAGCATGCGGACTAGCGGGAGAATTTTGGGCTCCTACAATGAGCAGTTCTTC,CASSMRTSGRILGSYNEQFF
TRBV7-3,NA,NA,TRBJ1-1,TGTGCCAGCAGCTTATTCGGGGGAGGGAACACTGAAGCTTTCTTT,CASSLFGGGNTEAFF
TRBV7-2,NA,NA,TRBJ1-4,TGTGCCAGCAGCTCTCTATCCCTCCAAAATGAAAAACTGTTTTTT,CASSSLSLQNEKLFF
TRBV11-2,NA,NA,TRBJ2-5,TGTGCCAGCAGCAAACAGGGTCAAGAGACCCAGTACTTC,CASSKQGQETQYF
TRBV6-1,NA,NA,TRBJ1-5,TGTGCCAGCAGTGAAGGGACTAATCAGCCCCAGCATTTT,CASSEGTNQPQHF
TRBV5-4,TRBD2,NA,TRBJ2-7,TGTGCCAGCAGCTTTGGGACTAGCGGGATAAACGAGCAGTACTTC,CASSFGTSGINEQYF